Below, one T cell receptor (beta chain) is given with its context. The antigen is undetermined. Specified time point: persistent/refractory GD, antithyroid drugs over 5 years with positive TRAb. PBMCs were the source of the RNA used for TCR sequencing. The sample is drawn from a study of regulatory T cells in long-lasting Graves disease. Construction of the TCR beta libraries employed iRepertoire HTBI primers in conjunction with Arm-PCR of CDR3 regions. Each CDR3 protein gets one entry after TCRdb re-called the multiplex PCR reads with MiXCR. The sample contains 600,000 to 800,000 distinct CDR3 sequences, about 30% of which appear only once. Study results and caveats: Persistent Graves' patients showed reduced TCR diversity versus newly diagnosed patients.

The germline V gene has CDR1 ENHRY and CDR2 SYGVKD. This CDR3 has 13 residues. Trimming took 7 bases from V and 3 from J, leaving 12 bases between them. This clonotype originated in a female donor with Graves disease. This chain joins TRBV10-3 and TRBJ1-1; no clear D. Sequences were derived from peripheral blood mononuclear cells (PBMCs), sampled when the disease was refractory, from a patient treated with antithyroid drugs. This chain's CDR3 is CAITGKVDTEAFF. CDR3 in DNA: TGTGCCATCACAGGCAAGGTGGACACTGAAGCTTTCTTT.